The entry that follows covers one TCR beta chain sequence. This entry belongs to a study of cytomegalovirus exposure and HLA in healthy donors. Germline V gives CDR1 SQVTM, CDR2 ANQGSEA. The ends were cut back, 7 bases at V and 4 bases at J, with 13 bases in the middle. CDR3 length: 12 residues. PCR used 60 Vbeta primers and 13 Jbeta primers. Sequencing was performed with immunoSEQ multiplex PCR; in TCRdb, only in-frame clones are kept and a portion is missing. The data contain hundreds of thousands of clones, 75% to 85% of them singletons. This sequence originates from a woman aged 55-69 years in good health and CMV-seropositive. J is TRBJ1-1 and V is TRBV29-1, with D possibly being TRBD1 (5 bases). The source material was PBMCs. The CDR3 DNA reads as TGCAGCGCCCCGGACCAGGGCACTGAAGCTTTCTTT. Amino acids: CSAPDQGTEAFF.